These 24 T cell receptor beta chains came from one sample sequenced in a study of Ad26.COV2.S vaccination and SARS-CoV-2 variants. Generated by immunoSEQ multiplex PCR, the TCRdb table keeps only in-frame clones and is missing some. The sample shows 300,000 to 400,000 clones, just over 90% of them seen only once. The starting material was peripheral blood, obtained after recovery from COVID-19. The receptors shown here come from a human donor who had recovered from COVID-19.

This rearrangement joins TRBV10-3 to TRBJ2-2; TRBD2 might be the D (6 bases). V was cut by 7 bases and J by 2 bases, with 11 bases left in between. Germline V gene lookup returns CDR1 ENHRY and CDR2 SYGVKD. The CDR3 spans 14 residues. The CDR3 spells CAIKGDFNTGELFF. DNA for the CDR3: TGTGCCATCAAAGGGGACTTCAACACCGGGGAGCTGTTTTTT.

This rearrangement joins TRBV3-1 (or the pseudogene TRBV3-2) to TRBJ1-4; 7 nucleotides line up with TRBD1. Germline V CDR1 and CDR2: LGHDT, YNNKEL (reference sequence). This CDR3 is built from 18 residues. V dropped 0 bases and J dropped 8; count of bases not matched to a gene: 15. In DNA, the CDR3 is TGTGCCAGCAGCCAAGATCGCACCACAGGGGAGGGAAAAGAAAAACTGTTTTTT. It yields the protein CASSQDRTTGEGKEKLFF.

The chain uses TRBV7-2 and TRBJ1-4; no reliable D call. V shed 1 base and J shed 8 bases, with 8 bases lying between them. CDR1 and CDR2 (germline): SGHTA, FQGNSA. This CDR3 has 13 residues. The CDR3 sequence: CASSLGRKEKLFF. CDR3 nucleotides: TGTGCCAGCAGCTTAGGTAGAAAGGAAAAACTGTTTTTT.

The chain recombines TRBV5-6 with TRBJ1-2, with D perhaps TRBD1 (6 bases). The CDR3 totals 14 residues. Germline lookup yields CDR1 SGHDT and CDR2 YYEEEE. Trimming stripped 6 bases from V and 4 bases from J, with 16 bases between. Here the CDR3 DNA reads TGTGCCAGCAACTCAGGGGCCTCCACCTATGGCTACACCTTC. This translates into CASNSGASTYGYTF.

This clone is a singleton in its sample. The chain combines TRBV5-1 with TRBJ1-1; 8 nucleotides align to TRBD1. The V gene's germline CDR1 is SGHRS and CDR2 YFSETQ. V shed 3 bases, J shed 2 bases, and the junction held 6 bases outside the gene matches. This CDR3 comprises 15 residues. The CDR3 spells CASSSRQGINTEAFF. The CDR3 region has the DNA TGCGCCAGCAGCTCTCGACAGGGGATTAACACTGAAGCTTTCTTT.

This sequence joins TRBV2 and TRBJ1-2, with D possibly matching TRBD1 (5 bases). The CDR3 has 14 amino acids. Germline V lookup: CDR1 SNHLY, CDR2 FYNNEI. V lost 3 bases, J lost 4 bases, and 12 bases lay in between. The CDR3: CASSDWGSSYGYTF. The CDR3 DNA is TGTGCCAGCAGTGATTGGGGCAGCTCCTATGGCTACACCTTC.

This clone was detected a few times. The genes are TRBV21-1 and TRBJ1-5; the table names TRBD1, a call not compared with the DNA. TRBV21-1 represents a pseudogene. The CDR3 runs to 13 residues. DNA of the CDR3: TGTGCTCTGCGGACAGGGAGCAATCAGCCCCAGCATTTT. It encodes CALRTGSNQPQHF.

The gene calls are TRBV9 and TRBJ2-3; 7 positions match TRBD1. The CDR3 loop spans 16 amino acids. V shed 5 bases and J 0 bases; nucleotides not matched to a gene: 9. Germline V gives CDR1 SGDLS, CDR2 YYNGEE. Here the CDR3 reads CASRAGTAHSTDTQYF. The CDR3 DNA reads as TGTGCCAGCAGGGCCGGGACAGCGCACAGCACAGATACGCAGTATTTT. Full variable domain (outside the CDR3, taken from reference TRBV9 and TRBJ2-3): DSGVTQTPKHLITATGQRVTLRCSPRSGDLSVYWYQQSLDQGLQFLIQYYNGEERAKGNILERFSAQQFPDLHSELNLSSLELGDSALYFCASRAGTAHSTDTQYFGPGTRLTVL.

This rearrangement joins TRBV5-1 to TRBJ2-2; D gene unclear. The germline V and J ends were trimmed by 2 bases and 2 bases, with 7 bases remaining between them. Per the germline V gene, CDR1 is SGHRS and CDR2 is YFSETQ. The CDR3 has 14 residues. The CDR3 DNA is TGCGCCAGCAGCTTTTCACTCAACACCGGGGAGCTGTTTTTT. It encodes CASSFSLNTGELFF.

This chain joins TRBV6-2 or TRBV6-3 and TRBJ1-2; unclear D gene. Trimming removed 5 bases at V and 3 bases at J, with 13 bases between. Per germline, CDR1 MNHEY and CDR2 SVGEGT. CDR3 length: 14 residues. Written as DNA, the CDR3 is TGTGCCAGCAGTGACCCGACGGCCTACTATGGCTACACCTTC. It is translated as CASSDPTAYYGYTF.

The V gene is TRBV14, the J gene TRBJ2-7, with 7 positions matching TRBD1. Germline-derived CDR1 and CDR2 are SGHDN and FVKESK. The ends lost 3 bases at V and 2 bases at J; junction bases unmatched: 7. The CDR3 contains 15 residues. CDR3 loop: CASSQATGVAYEQYF. The DNA of the CDR3 is TGTGCCAGCAGCCAGGCCACAGGGGTAGCCTACGAGCAGTACTTC.

CDR3 coding DNA: TGCAGTGCTAGTTTCGGGCCACGGGGCTACGAGCAGTACTTC. Translation: CSASFGPRGYEQYF. The chain carries TRBV20-1 and TRBJ2-7; D is perhaps TRBD2 (5 bases). The CDR3 length is 14 residues. Germline CDR1 is DFQATT and CDR2 is SNEGSKA (reference sequence). Trimming pared 3 bases from V and 3 bases from J, leaving 15 bases between.

As regards this clone: The sample carries other DNA sequences with the same CDR3. The chain joins TRBV7-9 to TRBJ2-5; D possibly matches TRBD1 or TRBD2 (5 bases each). Trimming shortened V by 3 bases and J by 5 bases, and 10 bases separated the two germline ends. Germline V CDR1 and CDR2: SEHNR, FQNEAQ (reference sequence). The CDR3 is 13 amino acids. The chain's CDR3 is CASSFRGGETQYF. The CDR3 DNA sequence: TGTGCCAGCAGCTTCCGGGGCGGGGAGACCCAGTACTTC.

This clone was seen a single time. The CDR3 nucleotides read TGTGCCAGCAGCGCCTTTAGTTCGGATGAGCAGTTCTTC. It is translated as CASSAFSSDEQFF. The chain carries TRBV9 and TRBJ2-1; unclear D gene. The CDR3 contains 13 residues. The V gene lost 3 bases and the J gene lost 8 bases, with 12 bases spanning the gap. Looked up from germline, CDR1 is SGDLS and CDR2 is YYNGEE.

This clone has only one observation. J is TRBJ2-7 and V is TRBV11-2; 11 positions agree with TRBD2. The V gene's germline CDR1 is SGHAT and CDR2 FQNNGV. CDR3 length: 15 residues. With V trimmed by 5 bases and J by 4 bases, 7 bases remained unmatched. CDR3 in amino acids: CASSELAGGPYEQYF. The CDR3 DNA sequence: TGTGCCAGCAGCGAGTTAGCGGGGGGGCCGTACGAGCAGTACTTC.

The chain is built from TRBV6-5 and TRBJ1-2; 8 bases fit TRBD1. The CDR3 totals 15 residues. The V and J ends lost 5 bases and 5 bases, in that order; junction bases with no gene match: 10. Germline V gene sequence: CDR1 MNHEY, CDR2 SVGAGI. This CDR3 reads CASSPRTGQAYGYTF. The CDR3 DNA reads as TGTGCCAGCAGTCCACGAACGGGACAGGCTTATGGCTACACCTTC.

The chain carries TRBV29-1 and TRBJ2-7, with TRBD1 matching over 10 bases. Germline lookup yields CDR1 SQVTM and CDR2 ANQGSEA. CDR3 length equals 18 residues. The V gene end was trimmed by 6 bases and the J gene end by 2 bases; junction bases not matched to a gene: 19. This CDR3 is CSVEGQGPEGMYPYEQYF. CDR3 DNA: TGCAGCGTGGAGGGACAGGGGCCCGAGGGAATGTATCCCTACGAGCAGTACTTC.

This clone was found once. J is TRBJ2-5 and V is TRBV5-1; no definite D call. The germline V gene has CDR1 SGHRS and CDR2 YFSETQ. V lost 1 base and J lost 2, with 18 bases in between. The CDR3 extends over 17 amino acids. The CDR3 loop is CASSLSRNTGLQETQYF. DNA for the CDR3: TGCGCCAGCAGCTTGTCACGTAACACGGGTTTACAAGAGACCCAGTACTTC. The entire variable domain, with the rest obtained from reference TRBV5-1 and TRBJ2-5, is as follows: KAGVTQTPRYLIKTRGQQVTLSCSPISGHRSVSWYQQTPGQGLQFLFEYFSETQRNKGNFPGRFSGRQFSNSRSEMNVSTLELGDSALYLCASSLSRNTGLQETQYFGPGTRLLVL.

The V and J genes are TRBV7-9 and TRBJ2-7; 10 bases match TRBD2. This CDR3 has 15 amino acids. Per the germline V gene, CDR1 is SEHNR and CDR2 is FQNEAQ (reference sequence). The V segment lost 2 bases and the J segment 2 bases; nucleotides outside the gene matches: 3. The chain's CDR3 is CASSLLAGGTYEQYF. CDR3 in DNA: TGTGCCAGCAGCTTATTAGCGGGGGGTACCTACGAGCAGTACTTC.

The chain couples TRBV19 to TRBJ2-3; TRBD1 is a possible D gene (6 bases). The CDR3 runs 14 residues. Trimming removed 5 bases at V and 2 bases at J, with 11 bases between. CDR1 LNHDA and CDR2 SQIVND come from the germline V gene (reference sequence). The CDR3 reads CASSYRANTDTQYF. In nucleotides, the CDR3 is TGTGCCAGTAGTTACAGGGCTAACACAGATACGCAGTATTTT.

In its sample, this clone was seen once. The CDR3 loop reads CASRDREKLFF. DNA for the CDR3: TGTGCCAGCAGGGATCGCGAAAAACTGTTTTTT. The rearrangement links TRBV12-3 or TRBV12-4 to TRBJ1-4; D unresolved. The CDR3 has 11 residues. Trimming cost V 6 bases and J 8 bases, with 7 bases left between them.

This clone was observed a handful of times. This sequence joins TRBV27 and TRBJ2-1, with TRBD2 as a possible D gene (6 bases). Germline CDR1 and CDR2: MNHEY and SMNVEV (reference sequence). Deletions cut 5 bases from V and 4 bases from J, with 12 bases between. The CDR3 has 14 residues. The CDR3 sequence: CASSPPGGYNEQFF. The CDR3 DNA sequence: TGTGCCAGCAGTCCCCCCGGAGGGTACAATGAGCAGTTCTTC.

This clone was recorded once. The chain has TRBV5-8 and TRBJ1-1; D is uncertain. The germline gives CDR1 SGHTS, CDR2 YDEGEE. The CDR3 has 14 amino acids. The germline V and J ends were trimmed by 1 base and 0 bases, with 7 bases remaining between them. The CDR3 region has the DNA TGTGCCAGCAGCTTGTCACAGATGAACACTGAAGCTTTCTTT. The encoded protein is CASSLSQMNTEAFF.

The chain recombines TRBV19 with TRBJ1-5; D is undetermined. The CDR3 runs 12 residues. V was cut by 6 bases and J by 2 bases, with 5 bases left in between. CDR1 and CDR2 (germline): LNHDA, SQIVND (reference sequence). CDR3 sequence (DNA): TGTGCCAGTAGATCGGGCAATCAGCCCCAGCATTTT. Protein: CASRSGNQPQHF.